This is a list of T cell receptor beta chains from one sample in a study of T-cell reconstitution after alpha-beta-depleted transplantation in children. TCRdb ran MiXCR on the PCR reads and lists one entry per CDR3 protein. The sample includes about 58,000 distinct CDR3 sequences, 44% of them seen just once. The source material was PBMCs, mostly from graft donor cells, sampled 360 days after TCRalphabeta/CD19-depleted stem cell transplant. These TCRs come from a male patient aged 10-17 years who had a stem cell transplant for acute lymphoblastic leukemia, so the T cells may come from the graft donor. The conserved cysteine and the conserved F or W are not part of the CDR3 here.

j_call v_call cdr3_aa
TRBJ2-4 TRBV6-1 ASSDRPGDIQY
TRBJ2-2 TRBV6-5 ASSYFLAGELF
TRBJ2-7 TRBV12-3/TRBV12-4 ASSSIRDSPL
TRBJ1-4 TRBV12-3/TRBV12-4 ASSFLLEKLF
TRBJ2-3 TRBV28 ASERGDRYFTDTQY
TRBJ2-3 TRBV6-5 ASIAVATQY
TRBJ2-7 TRBV20-1 SARGGSSYEQY
TRBJ2-5 TRBV7-2 ASSLTGQGKRAQY
TRBJ2-3 TRBV5-5 ASSLAPGLVGPDTQY
TRBJ2-2 TRBV4-3 ASSHSGATGELF
TRBJ2-7 TRBV12-3/TRBV12-4 ASSFAPGREHY
TRBJ1-1 TRBV23-1 ASSRGRDLMNTEAF
TRBJ2-1 TRBV5-5 ASSPNTGGRYNEQF
TRBJ2-7 TRBV29-1 SVDSDSTYEQY
TRBJ2-3 TRBV6-1 ASTAGYLGDTQY
TRBJ2-1 TRBV20-1 SARERNYNEQF
TRBJ2-7 TRBV9 ASSPGDSSYEQY
TRBJ2-1 TRBV14 ASSQLVQRGYNEQF
TRBJ2-3 TRBV27 ASSLSTDTQY
TRBJ2-3 TRBV27 ASSLLGGKPGEEY
TRBJ2-1 TRBV10-1 ASSADLMTSGREQF
TRBJ2-5 TRBV12-3/TRBV12-4 ASSFDTSGRTSQETQY
TRBJ2-5 TRBV4-3 ASSQGVGLPIEETQY
TRBJ2-6 TRBV4-3 ASSHSGANVLT
TRBJ2-2 TRBV12-3/TRBV12-4 ASSWAPTGELF
TRBJ2-7 TRBV29-1 SVAPPTGTHEQY
TRBJ2-7 TRBV29-1 SVVGQFADYEQY
TRBJ1-1 TRBV27 ASSSRKTGGRGVAF
TRBJ2-6 TRBV5-1 ASSPEQAGANVLT
TRBJ1-5 TRBV5-5 ASSWGDYSNQPQH
TRBJ2-1 TRBV2 ASSSRDRDNEQF
TRBJ2-1 TRBV29-1 SVGVGSSYNEQF
TRBJ2-7 TRBV5-1 ASSLAAHPDYEQY
TRBJ1-5 TRBV28 ASSLGTVPYSNQPQH
TRBJ2-7 TRBV29-1 SVRNGQGSYEQY
TRBJ2-1 TRBV7-9 ASSLDRLAGWYEQF
TRBJ1-5 TRBV27 ASSFGTGMSQPQH
TRBJ2-5 TRBV18 ASSPDTNQETQY
TRBJ2-3 TRBV12-3/TRBV12-4 ASSFSISGGAGDTQY
TRBJ2-7 TRBV7-9 ASSFQGMLSYEQY
TRBJ2-5 TRBV29-1 SARAMETQY
TRBJ2-1 TRBV25-1 ASSEGGDDEQF
TRBJ1-1 TRBV13 ASSPRPRTGGVWDTEAF
TRBJ2-7 TRBV4-2 ASSPSGRNTYEQY
TRBJ2-5 TRBV4-1 ASSQVETRETQY